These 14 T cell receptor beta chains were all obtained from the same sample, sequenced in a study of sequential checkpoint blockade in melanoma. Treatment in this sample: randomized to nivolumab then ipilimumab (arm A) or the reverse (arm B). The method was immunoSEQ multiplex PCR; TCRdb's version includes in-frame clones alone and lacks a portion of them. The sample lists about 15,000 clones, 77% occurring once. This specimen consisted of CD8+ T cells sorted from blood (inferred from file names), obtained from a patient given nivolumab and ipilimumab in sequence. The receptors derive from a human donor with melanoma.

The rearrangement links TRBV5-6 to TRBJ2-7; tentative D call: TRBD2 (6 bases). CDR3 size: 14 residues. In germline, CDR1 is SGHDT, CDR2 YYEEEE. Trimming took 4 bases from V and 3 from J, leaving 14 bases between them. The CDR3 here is CASSRGAGFYEQYF. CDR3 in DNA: TGTGCCAGCAGCCGAGGGGCGGGGTTCTACGAGCAGTACTTC.

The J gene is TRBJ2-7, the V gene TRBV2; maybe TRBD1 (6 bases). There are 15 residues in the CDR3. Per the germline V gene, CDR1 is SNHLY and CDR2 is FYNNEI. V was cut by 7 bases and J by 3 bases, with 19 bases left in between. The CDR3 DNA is TGTGCCAGCATTACCCGGGACACCTCCTTCTACGAGCAGTACTTC. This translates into CASITRDTSFYEQYF.

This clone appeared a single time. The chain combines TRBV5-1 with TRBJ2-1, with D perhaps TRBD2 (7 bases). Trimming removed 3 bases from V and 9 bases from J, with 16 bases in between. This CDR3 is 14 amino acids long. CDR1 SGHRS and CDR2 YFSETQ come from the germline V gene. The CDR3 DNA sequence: TGCGCCAGCAGCTGGGGAGGGGGTGTAGGTGAGCAGTTCTTC. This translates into CASSWGGGVGEQFF.

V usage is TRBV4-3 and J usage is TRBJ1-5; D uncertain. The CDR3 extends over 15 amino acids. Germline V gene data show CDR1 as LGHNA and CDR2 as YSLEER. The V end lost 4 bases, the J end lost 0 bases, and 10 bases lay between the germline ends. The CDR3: CASSPRLNSNQPQHF. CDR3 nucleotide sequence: TGCGCCAGCAGCCCCCGACTGAATAGCAATCAGCCCCAGCATTTT.

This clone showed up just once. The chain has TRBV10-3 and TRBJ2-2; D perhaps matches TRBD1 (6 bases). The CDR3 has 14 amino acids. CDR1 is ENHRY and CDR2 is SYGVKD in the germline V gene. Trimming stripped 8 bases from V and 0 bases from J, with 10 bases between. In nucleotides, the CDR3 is TGTGCCATCCGGGACAACTCGAACACCGGGGAGCTGTTTTTT. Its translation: CAIRDNSNTGELFF.

The CDR3 reads CASSKRDFRREGETQYF. CDR3 DNA: TGTGCCAGCAGCAAACGAGACTTTAGGCGGGAGGGAGAGACCCAGTACTTC. This sequence joins TRBV21-1 and TRBJ2-5; TRBD2, the table's D call, lacks a check against the DNA. TRBV21-1 is classified as a pseudogene. This CDR3 spans 17 amino acids.

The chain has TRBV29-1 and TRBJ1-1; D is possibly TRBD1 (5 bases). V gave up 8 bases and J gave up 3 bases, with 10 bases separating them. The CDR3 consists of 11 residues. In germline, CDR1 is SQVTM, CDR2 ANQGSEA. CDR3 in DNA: TGCAGCTCGGACACTTACACTGAAGCTTTCTTT. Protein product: CSSDTYTEAFF.

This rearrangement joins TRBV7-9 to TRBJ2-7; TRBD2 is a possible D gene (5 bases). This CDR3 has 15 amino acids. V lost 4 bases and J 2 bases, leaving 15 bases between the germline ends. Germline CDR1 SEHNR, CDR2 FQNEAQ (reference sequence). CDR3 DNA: TGTGCCAGCAGCTCCGAGGGAGCACAGACCTACGAGCAGTACTTC. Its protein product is CASSSEGAQTYEQYF.

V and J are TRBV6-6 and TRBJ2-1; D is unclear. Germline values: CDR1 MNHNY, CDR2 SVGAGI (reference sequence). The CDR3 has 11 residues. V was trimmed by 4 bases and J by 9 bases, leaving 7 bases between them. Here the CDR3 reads CASSWSGEQFF. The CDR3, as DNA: TGTGCCAGCAGTTGGTCAGGTGAGCAGTTCTTC.

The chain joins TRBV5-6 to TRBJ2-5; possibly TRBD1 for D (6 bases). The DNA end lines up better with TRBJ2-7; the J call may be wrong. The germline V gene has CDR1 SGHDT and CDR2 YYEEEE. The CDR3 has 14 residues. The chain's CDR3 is CASRTSDSSYEQYF. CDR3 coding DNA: TGTGCCAGCAGGACATCGGACAGCTCCTACGAGCAGTACTTC.

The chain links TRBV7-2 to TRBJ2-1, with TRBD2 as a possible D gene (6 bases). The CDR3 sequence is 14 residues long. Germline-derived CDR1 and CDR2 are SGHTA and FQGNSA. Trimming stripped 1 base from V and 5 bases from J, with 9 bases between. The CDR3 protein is CASSLVSGNNEQFF. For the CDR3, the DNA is TGTGCCAGCAGCTTAGTTAGCGGCAACAATGAGCAGTTCTTC.

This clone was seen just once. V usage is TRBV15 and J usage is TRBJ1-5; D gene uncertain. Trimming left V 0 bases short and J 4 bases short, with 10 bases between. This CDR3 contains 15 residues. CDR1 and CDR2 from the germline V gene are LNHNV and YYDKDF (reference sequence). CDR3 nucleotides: TGTGCCACCAGCAGAGATTTTAGCCCAAATCAGCCCCAGCATTTT. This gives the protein CATSRDFSPNQPQHF.

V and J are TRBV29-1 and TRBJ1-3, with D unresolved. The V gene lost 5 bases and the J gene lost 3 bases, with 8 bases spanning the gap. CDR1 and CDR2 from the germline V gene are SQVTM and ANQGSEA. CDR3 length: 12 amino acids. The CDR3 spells CSVLERGNTIYF. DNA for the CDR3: TGCAGCGTTCTAGAACGTGGAAACACCATATATTTT.

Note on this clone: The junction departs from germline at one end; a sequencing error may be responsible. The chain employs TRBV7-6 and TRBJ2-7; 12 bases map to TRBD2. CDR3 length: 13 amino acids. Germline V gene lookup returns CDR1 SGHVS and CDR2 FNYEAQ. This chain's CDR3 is CASSLAGGYEQYF. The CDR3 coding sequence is TGTGCCAGCAGCCTAGCGGGGGGGTACGAGCAGTACTTC.